These 5 T cell receptor beta chains came from one sample sequenced in a study of T cell responses to AZD1222 COVID-19 vaccine. TCRdb's table, derived via immunoSEQ multiplex PCR, lists solely in-frame clones and lacks some. The data show approximately 150,000 clones, around 89% seen once. Source: peripheral blood, taken 28 days after the second dose of the MenACWY control vaccine. The receptors derive from an adult who received the MenACWY meningococcal vaccine as a control.

Here the CDR3 reads CASSYSHRDYGYTF. The CDR3 DNA sequence: TGTGCCAGTAGTTACTCCCACAGGGACTATGGCTACACCTTC. This chain links TRBV19 with TRBJ1-2, with D perhaps TRBD1 (6 bases). With 5 bases removed from V and 3 bases from J, the gap between germline ends came to 13 bases. Germline V lookup: CDR1 LNHDA, CDR2 SQIVND (reference sequence). CDR3 length equals 14 residues.

The chain uses TRBV15 and TRBJ2-5; 7 positions agree with TRBD2. The CDR3 length is 15 residues. Germline assignment: CDR1 LNHNV and CDR2 YYDKDF (reference sequence). With 5 bases clipped from V and 4 bases from J, the junction kept 10 bases outside the gene matches. The CDR3 region is CATSRGDSGRETQYF. DNA of the CDR3: TGTGCCACCAGCCGGGGGGACTCAGGTCGAGAGACCCAGTACTTC.

This chain uses TRBV25-1 with TRBJ2-6; the match to TRBD1 covers 10 bases. The CDR3 contains 17 residues. V was pared by 4 bases and J by 1 base, with 4 bases of the junction left unmatched. The germline V gene encodes CDR1 MGHDK and CDR2 SYGVNS. CDR3 coding DNA: TGTGCCAGCAGTGTGGGACAGGGGAGTTCTGGGGCCAACGTCCTGACTTTC. Translation gives CASSVGQGSSGANVLTF.

This rearrangement joins TRBV19 to TRBJ1-4; 7 bases fit TRBD1. The CDR3 has 19 amino acids. V lost 9 bases to trimming and J lost 8 bases; unmatched junction nucleotides: 27. Germline CDR1 LNHDA, CDR2 SQIVND (reference sequence). The CDR3 DNA is TGTGCCAGCCCTTGGAAACCGGGACAGCACATTAAGGGGTCCGAAAAACTGTTTTTT. Encoded protein: CASPWKPGQHIKGSEKLFF.

The V gene is TRBV7-2, the J gene TRBJ2-1; no clear D gene. The V gene lost 1 base and the J gene lost 4 bases, with 14 bases spanning the gap. This CDR3 contains 16 residues. Germline V gives CDR1 SGHTA, CDR2 FQGNSA. CDR3 bases: TGTGCCAGCAGCTTAGTTCCTGGAGTCGGATACAATGAGCAGTTCTTC. The encoded protein is CASSLVPGVGYNEQFF. Full variable domain (missing parts from reference TRBV7-2 and TRBJ2-1): GAGVSQSPSNKVTEKGKDVELRCDPISGHTALYWYRQSLGQGLEFLIYFQGNSAPDKSGLPSDRFSAERTGGSVSTLTIQRTQQEDSAVYLCASSLVPGVGYNEQFFGPGTRLTVL.